Presented here are 5 T cell receptor beta chains from one specimen sequenced in a study of graft-versus-host responses after intestinal transplantation. The repertoire was sequenced with immunoSEQ multiplex PCR; TCRdb's copy has only in-frame clones and lacks some. The table includes 65,000 to 85,000 clones, roughly 91% detected once. Antigen specificity for these receptors is unknown. The sequencing used unstimulated CD8+ T cells sorted from spleen or lymph node cells, collected before transplant. The source is a human donor who was the organ donor for an intestinal transplant.

V and J are TRBV6-5 and TRBJ2-7; D uncertain. V shed 10 bases and J shed 2 bases, with 15 bases lying between them. Germline V CDR1 and CDR2: MNHEY, SVGAGI. The CDR3 length is 13 residues. DNA for the CDR3: TGTGCCACCCTAGACTTTCTAACCTACGAGCAGTACTTC. Amino acid sequence: CATLDFLTYEQYF.

This clone was found once. This chain links TRBV7-6 with TRBJ2-7; D possibly corresponds to TRBD2 (6 bases). Per germline, CDR1 SGHVS and CDR2 FNYEAQ. This CDR3 contains 14 residues. V dropped 4 bases and J dropped 5 bases, with 15 bases sitting between them. Here the CDR3 DNA reads TGTGCCAGCAGCTCGGACCCTGGAGGGAACGAGCAGTACTTC. It yields the protein CASSSDPGGNEQYF.

The V call is TRBV6-1, the J call TRBJ2-3; D gene unclear. This CDR3 comprises 14 residues. The germline gives CDR1 MNHNS, CDR2 SASEGT. Trimming removed 0 bases from V and 1 base from J, with 5 bases in between. The CDR3 here is CASSEAPGTDTQYF. The CDR3 DNA is TGTGCCAGCAGTGAAGCTCCGGGCACAGATACGCAGTATTTT.

This clone was seen just once. CDR3 bases: TGCGCCACAGGTGACGACGGAGCAGATACGCAGTATTTT. Translating gives CATGDDGADTQYF. V is TRBV4-1 and J is TRBJ2-3, with D unclear. This CDR3 contains 13 residues. Germline CDR1 reads MGHRA; CDR2 reads YSYEKL. V lost 10 bases and J 4 bases, leaving 15 bases between the germline ends.

This sequence joins TRBV4-1 and TRBJ2-7; TRBD2 aligns across 10 bases. After removal of 0 bases from V and 0 bases from J, the junction contained 8 bases not matched to a gene. Per the germline V gene, CDR1 is MGHRA and CDR2 is YSYEKL. This CDR3 spans 18 amino acids. As DNA, the CDR3 is TGCGCCAGCAGCCAAGAGCCCCTAGCGGGGGATAGCTCCTACGAGCAGTACTTC. Its protein product is CASSQEPLAGDSSYEQYF.